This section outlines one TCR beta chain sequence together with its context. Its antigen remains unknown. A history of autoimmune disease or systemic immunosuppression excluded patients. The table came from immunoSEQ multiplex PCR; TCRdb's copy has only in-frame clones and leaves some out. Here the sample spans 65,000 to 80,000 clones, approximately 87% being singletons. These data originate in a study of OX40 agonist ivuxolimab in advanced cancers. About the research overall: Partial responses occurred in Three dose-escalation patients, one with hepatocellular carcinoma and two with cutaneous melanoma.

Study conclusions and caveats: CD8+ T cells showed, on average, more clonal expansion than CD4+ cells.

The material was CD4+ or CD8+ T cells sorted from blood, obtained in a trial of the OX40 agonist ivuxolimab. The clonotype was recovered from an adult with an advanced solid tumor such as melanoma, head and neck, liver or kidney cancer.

The CDR3 nucleotides read TGCGCCAGCAGCCGCTCGCATGCTAGCGGGGGTTCCTACGAGCAGTACTTC. This gives the protein CASSRSHASGGSYEQYF. The gene calls are TRBV4-1 and TRBJ2-7, with TRBD2 identical over 10 bases. Unmatched junction bases numbered 10, after V lost 4 bases and J lost 1 base. The CDR3 is made up of 17 amino acids. Looked up from germline, CDR1 is MGHRA and CDR2 is YSYEKL.